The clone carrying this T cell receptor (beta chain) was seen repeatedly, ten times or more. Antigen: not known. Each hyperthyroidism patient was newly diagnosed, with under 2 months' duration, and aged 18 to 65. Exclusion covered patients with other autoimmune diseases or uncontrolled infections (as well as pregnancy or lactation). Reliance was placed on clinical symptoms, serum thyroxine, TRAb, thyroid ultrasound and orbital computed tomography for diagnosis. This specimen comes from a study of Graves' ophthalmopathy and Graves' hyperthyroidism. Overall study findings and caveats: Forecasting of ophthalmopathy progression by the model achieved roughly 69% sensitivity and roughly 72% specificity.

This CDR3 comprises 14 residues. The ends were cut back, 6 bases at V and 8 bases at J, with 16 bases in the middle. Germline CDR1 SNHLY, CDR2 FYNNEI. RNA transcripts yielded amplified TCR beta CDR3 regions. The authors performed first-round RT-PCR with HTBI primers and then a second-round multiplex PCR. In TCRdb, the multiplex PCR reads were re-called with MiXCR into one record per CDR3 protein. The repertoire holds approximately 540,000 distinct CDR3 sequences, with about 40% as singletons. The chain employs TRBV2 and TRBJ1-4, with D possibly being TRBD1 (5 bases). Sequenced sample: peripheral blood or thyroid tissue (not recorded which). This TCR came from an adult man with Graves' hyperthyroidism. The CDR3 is CASRRSGQGEKLFF. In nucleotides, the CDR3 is TGTGCCAGCAGAAGGTCCGGCCAGGGCGAAAAACTGTTTTTT.